These 27 T cell receptor beta chains originate from one sample sequenced in a study of blood T cell repertoires in COVID-19. This table comes from immunoSEQ multiplex PCR, and its TCRdb copy is limited to in-frame clones, with some not included. The data show about 280,000 clones, with roughly 86% seen just once and around 8.8% held by the top ten. The sequencing sample was made of peripheral blood. The receptors were gathered from a man aged 35 to 55 with active or convalescent COVID-19.

This clone was detected once. V gene TRBV5-4 combines with J gene TRBJ2-5; perhaps TRBD2 as D (6 bases). CDR3 size: 11 residues. CDR1 is SGHNT, CDR2 YYREEE, per germline (reference sequence). Trimming took 4 bases from V and 7 from J, leaving 8 bases between them. CDR3 in amino acids: CASSAGRTQYF. CDR3 sequence (DNA): TGTGCCAGCAGCGCCGGGAGGACCCAGTACTTC.

This clone was found a few times. V and J are TRBV9 and TRBJ1-1; no clear D gene. The CDR3 is 16 residues long. Trimming pared 4 bases from V and 3 bases from J, leaving 19 bases between. CDR1 is SGDLS, CDR2 YYNGEE, per germline. CDR3 region: CASSPLSGASHTEAFF. The CDR3 DNA reads TGTGCCAGCAGCCCGTTATCCGGTGCGAGTCACACTGAAGCTTTCTTT.

CDR3 loop: CATTRERYNEQFF. CDR3 coding DNA: TGTGCCACCACCCGGGAGCGTTACAATGAGCAGTTCTTC. The chain is built from TRBV10-3 and TRBJ2-1, with D possibly matching TRBD2 (6 bases). Germline V gene lookup returns CDR1 ENHRY and CDR2 SYGVKD. V lost 10 bases, J lost 4 bases, and 14 bases lay in between. The CDR3 sequence is 13 residues long.

This sequence joins TRBV3-1 (or the pseudogene TRBV3-2) and TRBJ2-3; weak D call: TRBD2 (6 bases). The V gene lost 4 bases and the J gene lost 9 bases, with 14 bases spanning the gap. The CDR3 length is 13 residues. From germline, CDR1 is LGHDT and CDR2 YNNKEL (reference sequence). CDR3: CASSPPGSGTQYF. Here the CDR3 DNA reads TGTGCCAGCAGCCCACCGGGCAGCGGGACGCAGTATTTT.

The table lists this clone with a count of one. The chain employs TRBV19 and TRBJ1-3; maybe TRBD1 (5 bases). V lost 7 bases and J lost 0, with 10 bases in between. The CDR3 loop spans 14 amino acids. CDR1 LNHDA and CDR2 SQIVND come from the germline V gene (reference sequence). The CDR3: CASMSGGSGNTIYF. The CDR3 DNA sequence: TGTGCCAGTATGTCGGGGGGCTCTGGAAACACCATATATTTT.

The chain employs TRBV11-2 and TRBJ1-5; a possible D gene is TRBD1 (5 bases). The CDR3 runs to 13 residues. Germline CDR1 reads SGHAT; CDR2 reads FQNNGV. V was cut by 1 base and J by 5 bases, with 6 bases left in between. For the CDR3, the DNA is TGTGCCAGCAGCTTAGCAGGGTATCAGCCCCAGCATTTT. Amino acids: CASSLAGYQPQHF.

This chain uses TRBV9 with TRBJ2-2, with TRBD1 identical over 10 bases. The CDR3 has 15 residues. Unmatched junction bases numbered 2, after V lost 0 bases and J lost 6 bases. In germline, CDR1 is SGDLS, CDR2 YYNGEE. The CDR3 DNA follows: TGTGCCAGCAGCGTAGATGGGACAGGGGCCGGGGAGCTGTTTTTT. It specifies CASSVDGTGAGELFF.

The table lists this clone with a count of one. This sequence joins TRBV3-1 (or the pseudogene TRBV3-2) and TRBJ1-2; D ambiguous. The CDR3 extends over 15 amino acids. Trimming removed 1 base from V and 4 bases from J, with 13 bases in between. Germline CDR1 LGHDT, CDR2 YNNKEL (reference sequence). The CDR3 coding sequence is TGTGCCAGCAGCCAAGGTACAGAACCCGGCTATGGCTACACCTTC. This encodes CASSQGTEPGYGYTF.

The CDR3 reads CASSTGLAGVFPSYEQYF. CDR3 coding DNA: TGTGCCAGTAGTACGGGACTAGCGGGAGTTTTCCCCTCCTACGAGCAGTACTTC. The chain recombines TRBV19 with TRBJ2-7; 14 nucleotides match TRBD2. CDR3 length: 18 amino acids. The trim removed 4 bases at V and 0 bases at J, leaving 8 bases unmatched. Germline V gene sequence: CDR1 LNHDA, CDR2 SQIVND (reference sequence).

The chain links TRBV18 to TRBJ2-7; 7 nucleotides agree with TRBD1. Losses at the gene ends were 4 bases for V and 1 base for J; bases not matched to a gene: 4. CDR1 and CDR2 (germline): KGHSH, LQKENI. This CDR3 has 14 residues. The CDR3 DNA reads TGTGCCAGCTCACGCGGACAGGATTCCTACGAGCAGTACTTC. Protein: CASSRGQDSYEQYF.

This chain uses TRBV2 with TRBJ2-1; maybe TRBD2 (5 bases). The germline gives CDR1 SNHLY, CDR2 FYNNEI. Trimming took 5 bases from V and 0 from J, leaving 11 bases between them. The CDR3 consists of 15 residues. The CDR3 DNA is TGTGCCAGCAGTTCAAGCGGCAGCTCCTACAATGAGCAGTTCTTC. Amino acids: CASSSSGSSYNEQFF.

The rearrangement links TRBV5-1 to TRBJ1-1, with 7 positions matching TRBD1. Germline V gene lookup returns CDR1 SGHRS and CDR2 YFSETQ. V was pared by 3 bases and J by 0 bases, with 11 bases of the junction left unmatched. CDR3 length equals 17 residues. CDR3 bases: TGCGCCAGCAGCTGGGGGGCAACCGGGACAGTGAACACTGAAGCTTTCTTT. Protein product: CASSWGATGTVNTEAFF.

The chain employs TRBV29-1 and TRBJ2-7, with 8 nucleotides matching TRBD1. The germline V gene has CDR1 SQVTM and CDR2 ANQGSEA. The junction had 5 bases not matched to a gene; V was cut back by 5 bases and J by 2 bases. The CDR3 is made up of 13 amino acids. CDR3 sequence: CSVSQGATYEQYF. The CDR3 region has the DNA TGCAGCGTTTCTCAGGGGGCGACCTACGAGCAGTACTTC.

V is TRBV4-1 and J is TRBJ1-5; TRBD1 aligns across 9 bases. Unmatched junction bases numbered 7, after V lost 0 bases and J lost 4 bases. This CDR3 contains 17 residues. Germline V gene lookup returns CDR1 MGHRA and CDR2 YSYEKL. The CDR3 reads CASSQDEATGGNQPQHF. In nucleotides, the CDR3 is TGCGCCAGCAGCCAAGATGAGGCGACAGGGGGAAATCAGCCCCAGCATTTT.

This chain uses TRBV3-1 (or the pseudogene TRBV3-2) with TRBJ2-5; the D gene is possibly TRBD2 (5 bases). Trimming left V 4 bases short and J 0 bases short, with 6 bases between. Germline CDR1 is LGHDT and CDR2 is YNNKEL (reference sequence). The CDR3 totals 13 residues. CDR3 amino acids: CASSLANQETQYF. Written as DNA, the CDR3 is TGTGCCAGCAGCCTAGCGAACCAAGAGACCCAGTACTTC.

This clone is a singleton in its sample. This chain uses TRBV24-1 with TRBJ2-3, with 8 bases matching TRBD2. The CDR3 sequence is 17 residues long. V shed 4 bases, J shed 4 bases, and the junction held 12 bases outside the gene matches. The germline V gene has CDR1 KGHDR and CDR2 SFDVKD. The CDR3 is CATSDPTSGGISDTQYF. The CDR3 DNA is TGTGCCACCAGTGACCCCACTAGCGGAGGGATCTCAGATACGCAGTATTTT.

As concerns this clone: The sample has other DNA sequences that encode this CDR3 too. The chain is built from TRBV28 and TRBJ2-7; TRBD1 matches 9 bases. This CDR3 comprises 15 residues. Germline loops: CDR1 MDHEN, CDR2 SYDVKM. V was clipped by 6 bases and J by 3 bases; unmatched bases: 9. The CDR3 region has the DNA TGTGCCAGCAGACTCCCGGGACAGGGTTTCTACGAGCAGTACTTC. Amino acid sequence: CASRLPGQGFYEQYF.

The chain is built from TRBV19 and TRBJ1-1; 9 nucleotides align to TRBD1. Trimming at V came to 8 bases and at J to 3 bases, leaving 19 bases not matched to a gene. This CDR3 region has 18 residues. From germline, CDR1 is LNHDA and CDR2 SQIVND (reference sequence). The CDR3 here is CASRSFGQGIGRDTEAFF. CDR3 DNA: TGTGCCAGTCGCAGTTTCGGACAGGGGATAGGTAGGGACACTGAAGCTTTCTTT.

This chain uses TRBV5-5 with TRBJ2-5, with 7 bases lining up with TRBD1. V was clipped by 4 bases and J by 2 bases; unmatched bases: 11. Germline CDR1 reads SGHKS; CDR2 reads YYEKEE (reference sequence). CDR3 length: 16 amino acids. CDR3 bases: TGTGCCAGCAGCCTAGGGAGCAGGGGGTTTCAAGAGACCCAGTACTTC. Its translation is CASSLGSRGFQETQYF. Drawing the rest from reference TRBV5-5 and TRBJ2-5, the complete variable domain is DAGVTQSPTHLIKTRGQQVTLRCSPISGHKSVSWYQQVLGQGPQFIFQYYEKEERGRGNFPDRFSARQFPNYSSELNVNALLLGDSALYLCASSLGSRGFQETQYFGPGTRLLVL.

The rearrangement links TRBV18 to TRBJ1-5, with 12 bases lining up with TRBD1. The V and J ends lost 3 bases and 2 bases, in that order; junction bases with no gene match: 8. Germline V gene sequence: CDR1 KGHSH, CDR2 LQKENI. CDR3 length equals 18 residues. This CDR3 reads CASSPNSGTGGGNQPQHF. The DNA of the CDR3 is TGTGCCAGCTCACCGAATTCCGGGACAGGGGGCGGCAATCAGCCCCAGCATTTT.

The chain joins TRBV5-1 to TRBJ1-5; 7 bases align to TRBD1. This CDR3 comprises 14 residues. The germline V gene encodes CDR1 SGHRS and CDR2 YFSETQ. V was pared by 5 bases and J by 3 bases, with 5 bases of the junction left unmatched. CDR3 sequence reads: CASSTGAFNQPQHF. The CDR3 region has the DNA TGCGCCAGCAGTACAGGGGCCTTCAATCAGCCCCAGCATTTT.

The rearrangement uses TRBV24-1 and TRBJ2-3; 7 nucleotides align to TRBD2. Germline-derived CDR1 and CDR2 are KGHDR and SFDVKD. V shed 11 bases and J 5 bases; nucleotides not matched to a gene: 15. The CDR3 totals 15 residues. CDR3 sequence reads: CAIHALCGSLDTQYF. The CDR3 DNA follows: TGTGCCATCCATGCTCTTTGCGGGAGTCTAGATACGCAGTATTTT.

This clone came up once. The CDR3 region has the DNA TGTGCCAGCTCACCACCCCCGGACAGGAACAACTACGAGCAGTACTTC. Its protein product is CASSPPPDRNNYEQYF. V usage is TRBV18 and J usage is TRBJ2-7, with 7 positions matching TRBD1. J was trimmed by 3 bases and V by 0 bases; bases with no gene match: 8. The CDR3 is 16 residues long. Germline V lookup: CDR1 KGHSH, CDR2 LQKENI.

This clone was found once. The chain uses TRBV9 and TRBJ1-3, with TRBD1 as a possible D gene (5 bases). Deletions cut 3 bases from V and 1 base from J, with 11 bases between. The CDR3 length is 15 residues. CDR1 SGDLS and CDR2 YYNGEE come from the germline V gene. The CDR3 loop is CASSATTVSGNTIYF. The CDR3 DNA is TGTGCCAGCAGCGCGACGACAGTTTCTGGAAACACCATATATTTT. The whole variable domain, remainder taken from reference TRBV9 and TRBJ1-3, is DSGVTQTPKHLITATGQRVTLRCSPRSGDLSVYWYQQSLDQGLQFLIQYYNGEERAKGNILERFSAQQFPDLHSELNLSSLELGDSALYFCASSATTVSGNTIYFGEGSWLTVV.

The V call is TRBV19, the J call TRBJ1-1; 7 nucleotides align to TRBD1. The germline CDR1 and CDR2 sequences are LNHDA and SQIVND (reference sequence). V shed 5 bases and J 2 bases; nucleotides not matched to a gene: 14. The CDR3 is 17 residues long. The CDR3 bases are TGTGCCAGTAGTCCGAGACGGGACAGCGGGGGAAACACTGAAGCTTTCTTT. It is translated as CASSPRRDSGGNTEAFF.

This clone has a single count. This rearrangement joins TRBV7-9 to TRBJ2-1; 12 bases agree with TRBD2. The germline V gene encodes CDR1 SEHNR and CDR2 FQNEAQ (reference sequence). CDR3 length: 18 amino acids. J was trimmed by 7 bases and V by 3 bases; bases with no gene match: 13. The CDR3: CASSFPPRLAGVGNEQFF. The CDR3 nucleotides are TGTGCCAGCAGCTTCCCCCCCAGACTAGCGGGAGTTGGAAATGAGCAGTTCTTC.

The chain links TRBV7-9 to TRBJ1-1, with unresolved D. The germline gives CDR1 SEHNR, CDR2 FQNEAQ (reference sequence). The CDR3 extends over 13 amino acids. Trimming stripped 2 bases from V and 8 bases from J, with 12 bases between. CDR3 residues: CASSLTTLSEAFF. The CDR3 DNA reads as TGTGCCAGCAGCTTAACGACACTGAGCGAAGCTTTCTTT.